The 11 T cell receptor beta chains below come from one sample, sequenced in a study of blood T cell repertoires in COVID-19. The repertoire was sequenced with immunoSEQ multiplex PCR; TCRdb's copy has only in-frame clones and lacks some. This table holds approximately 19,000 clones, more than 70% found once. The sample taken for sequencing was peripheral blood. The receptor set was obtained from a human donor in a cohort sampled during active COVID-19.

This chain uses TRBV2 with TRBJ1-4; TRBD1 aligns across 8 bases. The ends lost 6 bases at V and 8 bases at J; junction bases unmatched: 11. CDR3 length: 15 residues. Germline V gene sequence: CDR1 SNHLY, CDR2 FYNNEI. Here the CDR3 DNA reads TGTGCCAGCAGAGACCAGGGGGCAAGTGGGGAAAAACTGTTTTTT. It is translated as CASRDQGASGEKLFF.

The chain has TRBV4-1 and TRBJ2-2; 10 positions match TRBD1. The germline CDR1 and CDR2 sequences are MGHRA and YSYEKL. V lost 0 bases and J lost 6; bases outside the gene matches: 4. The CDR3 is 16 residues long. The CDR3 here is CASSQEGTGVSGELFF. The CDR3 region has the DNA TGCGCCAGCAGCCAAGAGGGGACAGGGGTGTCCGGGGAGCTGTTTTTT.

The chain uses TRBV11-2 and TRBJ2-1, with D perhaps TRBD2 (6 bases). Trimming cost V 1 base and J 3 bases, with 19 bases left between them. The germline V gene encodes CDR1 SGHAT and CDR2 FQNNGV. This CDR3 has 18 amino acids. The CDR3 loop reads CASSLGSLRGAGYNEQFF. For the CDR3, the DNA is TGTGCCAGCAGCTTAGGTAGTCTGCGGGGCGCGGGCTACAATGAGCAGTTCTTC.

The J gene is TRBJ2-7, the V gene TRBV5-1; D gene uncertain. V was pared by 4 bases and J by 3 bases, with 5 bases between. This CDR3 comprises 11 residues. Germline values: CDR1 SGHRS, CDR2 YFSETQ. Written as DNA, the CDR3 is TGCGCCAGCAGCACTATCTACGAGCAGTACTTC. As protein: CASSTIYEQYF.

V is TRBV9 and J is TRBJ2-2; D gene unclear. Trimming left V 2 bases short and J 0 bases short, with 5 bases between. CDR1 and CDR2 from the germline V gene are SGDLS and YYNGEE. The CDR3 extends over 14 amino acids. The CDR3 loop reads CASSVGTNTGELFF. CDR3 DNA: TGTGCCAGCAGCGTTGGCACGAACACCGGGGAGCTGTTTTTT.

This clone was counted a single time. The chain employs TRBV11-3 and TRBJ1-1; 11 bases map to TRBD1. The germline V gene encodes CDR1 SGHNT and CDR2 YENEEA. The ends lost 4 bases at V and 5 bases at J; junction bases unmatched: 3. The CDR3 has 14 amino acids. The CDR3 sequence is CASSSWDRGTEAFF. The DNA for the CDR3 is TGTGCCAGCAGCTCCTGGGACAGGGGGACTGAAGCTTTCTTT.

The V and J genes are TRBV3-1 (or the pseudogene TRBV3-2) and TRBJ1-3; D remains unclear. Germline assignment: CDR1 LGHDT and CDR2 YNNKEL (reference sequence). CDR3 length equals 15 residues. V was trimmed by 4 bases and J by 0 bases, leaving 10 bases between them. CDR3 DNA sequence: TGTGCCAGCAGCCCCGGACGGGGCTCTGGAAACACCATATATTTT. Its translation: CASSPGRGSGNTIYF.

V usage is TRBV7-9 and J usage is TRBJ2-1; TRBD2 matches 13 bases. CDR1 and CDR2 from the germline V gene are SEHNR and FQNEAQ (reference sequence). This CDR3 has 17 amino acids. J gave up 5 bases and V 2 bases, and 6 bases lay outside the gene matches. The CDR3 bases are TGTGCCAGCAGCTTACCCACCGGGACTAGCGGGAACAATGAGCAGTTCTTC. It is translated as CASSLPTGTSGNNEQFF.

This clone was detected only a few times. J is TRBJ2-7 and V is TRBV5-6; 12 positions agree with TRBD1. V gave up 4 bases and J gave up 4 bases; unmatched junction bases: 6. The CDR3 runs to 15 residues. Germline V gene data show CDR1 as SGHDT and CDR2 as YYEEEE. The CDR3 here is CASSPGDRGLYEQYF. For the CDR3, the DNA is TGTGCCAGCAGCCCTGGGGACAGGGGGCTGTACGAGCAGTACTTC.

The V and J genes are TRBV2 and TRBJ1-1; TRBD1 is a possible D gene (5 bases). Deletions cut 7 bases from V and 4 bases from J, with 7 bases between. Germline CDR1 SNHLY, CDR2 FYNNEI. This CDR3 is 11 amino acids long. DNA of the CDR3: TGTGCCAGCAAAAGGGGCACTGAAGCTTTCTTT. Translated, it gives CASKRGTEAFF.

The DNA of the CDR3 is TGTGCCAGCTCACCGACAGGGGGCAATCAGCCCCAGCATTTT. Its translation is CASSPTGGNQPQHF. The genes are TRBV18 and TRBJ1-5, with 8 bases aligning to TRBD1. The junction had 0 bases not matched to a gene; V was cut back by 3 bases and J by 2 bases. The length of the CDR3 is 14 residues. Germline CDR1 reads KGHSH; CDR2 reads LQKENI. Together with reference TRBV18 and TRBJ1-5, the CDR3 gives the full variable domain: NAGVMQNPRHLVRRRGQEARLRCSPMKGHSHVYWYRQLPEEGLKFMVYLQKENIIDESGMPKERFSAEFPKEGPSILRIQQVVRGDSAAYFCASSPTGGNQPQHFGDGTRLSIL.